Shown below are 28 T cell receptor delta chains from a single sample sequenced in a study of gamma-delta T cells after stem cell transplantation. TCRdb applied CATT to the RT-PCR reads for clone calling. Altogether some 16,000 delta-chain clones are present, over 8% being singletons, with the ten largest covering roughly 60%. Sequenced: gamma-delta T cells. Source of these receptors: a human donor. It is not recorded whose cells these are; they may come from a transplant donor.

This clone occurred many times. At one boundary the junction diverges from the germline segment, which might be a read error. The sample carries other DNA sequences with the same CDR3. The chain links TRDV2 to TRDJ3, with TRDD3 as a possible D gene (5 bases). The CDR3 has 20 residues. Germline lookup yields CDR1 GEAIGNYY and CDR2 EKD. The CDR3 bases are TGTGCCTGTGACAAAACGGAGGGGACTTTAAGCTCCTGTGACACCCGCCAGATGTTTTTC. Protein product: CACDKTEGTLSSCDTRQMFF.

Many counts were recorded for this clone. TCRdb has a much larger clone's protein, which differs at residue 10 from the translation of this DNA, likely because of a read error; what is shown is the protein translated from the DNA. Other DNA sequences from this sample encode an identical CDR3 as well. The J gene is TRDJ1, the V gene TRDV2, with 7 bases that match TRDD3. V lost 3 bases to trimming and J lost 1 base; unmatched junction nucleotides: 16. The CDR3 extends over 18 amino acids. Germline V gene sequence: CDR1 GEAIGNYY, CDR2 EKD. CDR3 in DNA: TGTGCCTGTGACCCTCTTCAGACTGGGGTATATCCCACCGATAAACTCATCTTT. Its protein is CACDPLQTGVYPTDKLIF.

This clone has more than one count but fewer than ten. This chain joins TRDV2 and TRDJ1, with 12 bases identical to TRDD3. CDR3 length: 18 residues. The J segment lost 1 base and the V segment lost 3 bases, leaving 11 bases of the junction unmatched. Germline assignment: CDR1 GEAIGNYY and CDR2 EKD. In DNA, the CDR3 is TGTGCCTGTGACCCATTCCTGGGGGATACGCATTTCACCGATAAACTCATCTTT. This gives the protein CACDPFLGDTHFTDKLIF.

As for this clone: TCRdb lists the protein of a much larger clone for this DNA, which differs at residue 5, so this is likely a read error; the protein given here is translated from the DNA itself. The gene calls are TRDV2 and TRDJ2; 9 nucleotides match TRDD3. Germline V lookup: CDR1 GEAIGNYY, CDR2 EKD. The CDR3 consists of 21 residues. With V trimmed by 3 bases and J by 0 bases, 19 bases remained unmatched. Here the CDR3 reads CACDSVRILGDRGALTAQLFF. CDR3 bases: TGTGCCTGTGACTCGGTGCGGATCTTGGGGGATAGGGGAGCTTTGACAGCACAACTCTTCTTT.

The CDR3 sequence is CASGAPPALGEDKLIF. CDR3 nucleotide sequence: TGTGCTAGTGGAGCCCCTCCTGCACTGGGGGAAGATAAACTCATCTTT. The chain employs TRDV1 and TRDJ1, with 9 bases that match TRDD3. Per the germline V gene, CDR1 is TSWWSYY and CDR2 is QGS. The trim removed 11 bases at V and 5 bases at J, leaving 18 bases unmatched. The CDR3 is 16 amino acids.

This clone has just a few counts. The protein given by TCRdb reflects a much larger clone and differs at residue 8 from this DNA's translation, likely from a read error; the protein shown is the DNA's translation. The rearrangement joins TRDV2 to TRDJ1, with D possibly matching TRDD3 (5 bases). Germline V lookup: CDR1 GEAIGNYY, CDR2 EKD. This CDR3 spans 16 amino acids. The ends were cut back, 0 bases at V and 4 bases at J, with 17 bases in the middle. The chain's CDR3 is CACDTVGGSMGDKLIF. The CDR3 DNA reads TGTGCCTGTGACACCGTAGGGGGTAGTATGGGCGATAAACTCATCTTT.

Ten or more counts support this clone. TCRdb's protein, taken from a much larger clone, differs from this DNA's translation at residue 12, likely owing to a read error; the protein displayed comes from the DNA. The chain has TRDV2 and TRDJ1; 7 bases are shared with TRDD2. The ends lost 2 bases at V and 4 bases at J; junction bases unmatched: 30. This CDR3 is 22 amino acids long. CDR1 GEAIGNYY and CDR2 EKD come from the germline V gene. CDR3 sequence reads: CACDKIPTSVLVDNRADDKLIF. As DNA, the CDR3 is TGTGCCTGTGACAAGATTCCTACCTCGGTCCTGGTGGATAACAGAGCGGACGATAAACTCATCTTT.

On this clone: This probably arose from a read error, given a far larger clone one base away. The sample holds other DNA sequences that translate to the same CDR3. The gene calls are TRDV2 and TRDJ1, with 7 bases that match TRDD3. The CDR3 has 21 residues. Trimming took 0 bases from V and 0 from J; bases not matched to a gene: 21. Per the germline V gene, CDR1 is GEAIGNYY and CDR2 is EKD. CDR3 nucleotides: TGTGCCTGTGACACCCTCAATCTCGTACTGGGGACTAGATCATACACCGATAAACTCATCTTT. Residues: CACDTLNLVLGTRSYTDKLIF.

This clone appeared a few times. The CDR3 here is CACDIWGDRYPYKLIF. For the CDR3, the DNA is TGTGCCTGTGACATTTGGGGGGATCGTTACCCCTATAAACTCATCTTT. The chain employs TRDV2 and TRDJ1; TRDD3 agrees at 7 bases. J was trimmed by 6 bases and V by 2 bases; bases with no gene match: 14. Per germline, CDR1 GEAIGNYY and CDR2 EKD. There are 16 residues in the CDR3.

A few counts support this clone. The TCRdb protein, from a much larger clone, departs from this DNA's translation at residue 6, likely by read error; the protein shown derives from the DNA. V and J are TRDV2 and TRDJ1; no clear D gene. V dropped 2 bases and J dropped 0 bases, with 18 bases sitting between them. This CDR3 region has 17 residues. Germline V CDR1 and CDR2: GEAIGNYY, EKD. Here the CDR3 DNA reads TGTGCCTGTGACAACCGGCCCGGCAGAGAATACACCGATAAACTCATCTTT. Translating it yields CACDNRPGREYTDKLIF.

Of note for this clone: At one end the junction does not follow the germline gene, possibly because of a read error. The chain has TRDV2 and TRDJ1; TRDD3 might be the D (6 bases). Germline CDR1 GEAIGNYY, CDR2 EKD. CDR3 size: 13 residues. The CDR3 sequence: CACFMIRTDKHIF. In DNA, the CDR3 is TGTGCCTGTTTCATGATACGCACCGATAAACACATCTTT.

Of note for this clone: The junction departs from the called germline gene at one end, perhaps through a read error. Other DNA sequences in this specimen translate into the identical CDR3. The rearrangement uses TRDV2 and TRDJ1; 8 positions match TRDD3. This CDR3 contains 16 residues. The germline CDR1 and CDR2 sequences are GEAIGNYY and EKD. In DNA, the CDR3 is TGTGCCTGTGACCCTCTCCTGGGGGACGCCACCTATAAACTCATCTTT. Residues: CACDPLLGDATYKLIF.

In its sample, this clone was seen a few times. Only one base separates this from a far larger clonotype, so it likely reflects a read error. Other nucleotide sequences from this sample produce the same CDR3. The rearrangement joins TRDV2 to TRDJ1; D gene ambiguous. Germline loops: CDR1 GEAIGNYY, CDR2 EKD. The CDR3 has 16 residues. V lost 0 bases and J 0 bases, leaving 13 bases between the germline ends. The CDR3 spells CACDTAGPPYTDKLIF. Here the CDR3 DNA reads TGTGCCTGTGACACCGCGGGTCCCCCGTACACCGATAAACTCATCTTT.

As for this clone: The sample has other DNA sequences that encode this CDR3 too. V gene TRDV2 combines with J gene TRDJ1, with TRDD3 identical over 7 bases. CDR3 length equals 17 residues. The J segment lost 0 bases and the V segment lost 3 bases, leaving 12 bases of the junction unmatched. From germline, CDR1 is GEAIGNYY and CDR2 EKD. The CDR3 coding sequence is TGTGCCTGTGACCCAGTCCTGGGGGCTCCGTACACCGATAAACTCATCTTT. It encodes CACDPVLGAPYTDKLIF.

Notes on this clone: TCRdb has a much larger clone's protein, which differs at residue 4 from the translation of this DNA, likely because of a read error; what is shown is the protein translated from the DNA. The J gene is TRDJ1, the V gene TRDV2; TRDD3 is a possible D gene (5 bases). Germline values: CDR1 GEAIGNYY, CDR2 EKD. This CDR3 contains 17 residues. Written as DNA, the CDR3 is TGTGCCTGTGGCACCGTAATCCGCCCGGCACTGGAGAATAAACTCATCTTT. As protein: CACGTVIRPALENKLIF.

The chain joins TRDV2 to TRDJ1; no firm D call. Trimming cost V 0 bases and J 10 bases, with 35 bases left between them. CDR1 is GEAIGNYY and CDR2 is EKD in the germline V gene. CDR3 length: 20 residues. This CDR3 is CACDTAEVQVAHRGEYTLIF. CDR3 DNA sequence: TGTGCCTGTGACACCGCTGAAGTCCAGGTGGCTCACCGAGGTGAGTATACACTCATCTTT.

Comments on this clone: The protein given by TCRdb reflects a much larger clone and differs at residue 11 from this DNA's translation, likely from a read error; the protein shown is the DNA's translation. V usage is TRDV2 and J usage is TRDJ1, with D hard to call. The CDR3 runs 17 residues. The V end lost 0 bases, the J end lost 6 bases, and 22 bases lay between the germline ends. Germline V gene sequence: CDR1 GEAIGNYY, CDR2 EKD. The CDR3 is CACDTVIRPARENKLIF. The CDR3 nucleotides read TGTGCCTGTGACACCGTAATCCGCCCGGCACGGGAGAATAAACTCATCTTT.

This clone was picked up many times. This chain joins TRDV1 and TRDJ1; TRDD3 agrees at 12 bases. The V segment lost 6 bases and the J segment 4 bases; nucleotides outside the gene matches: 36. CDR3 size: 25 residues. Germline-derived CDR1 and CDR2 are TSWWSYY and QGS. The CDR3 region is CALGFGIFHTFLGKYWGILHDKLIF. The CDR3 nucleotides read TGTGCTCTTGGATTTGGGATTTTTCATACCTTCCTCGGAAAGTACTGGGGGATACTACACGATAAACTCATCTTT.

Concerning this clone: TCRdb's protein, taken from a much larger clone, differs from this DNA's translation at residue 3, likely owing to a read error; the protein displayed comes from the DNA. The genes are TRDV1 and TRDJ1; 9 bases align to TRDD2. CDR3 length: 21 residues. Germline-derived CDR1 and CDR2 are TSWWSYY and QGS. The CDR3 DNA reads TGTGCTCGTGGGACTCCAGAGGGCCTTCCTACATTCGCGACTAGGGCCGATAAACTCATCTTT. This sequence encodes CARGTPEGLPTFATRADKLIF.

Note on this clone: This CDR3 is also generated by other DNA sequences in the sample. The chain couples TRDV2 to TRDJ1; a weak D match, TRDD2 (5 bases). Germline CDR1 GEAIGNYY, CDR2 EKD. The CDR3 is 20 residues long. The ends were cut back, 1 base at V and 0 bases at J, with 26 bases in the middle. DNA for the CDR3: TGTGCCTGTGACACTCTCCCTTCTAGGGCTGTGGTCTCGTACACCGATAAACTCATCTTT. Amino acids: CACDTLPSRAVVSYTDKLIF.

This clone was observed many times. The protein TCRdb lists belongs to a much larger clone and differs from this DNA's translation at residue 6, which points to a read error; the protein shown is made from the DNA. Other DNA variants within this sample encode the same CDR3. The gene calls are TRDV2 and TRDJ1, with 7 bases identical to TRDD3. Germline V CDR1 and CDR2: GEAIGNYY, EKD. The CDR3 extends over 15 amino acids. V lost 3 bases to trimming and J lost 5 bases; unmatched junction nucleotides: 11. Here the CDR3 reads CACDRRGDSGDKLIF. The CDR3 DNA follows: TGTGCCTGTGACCGACGGGGGGATTCCGGAGATAAACTCATCTTT.

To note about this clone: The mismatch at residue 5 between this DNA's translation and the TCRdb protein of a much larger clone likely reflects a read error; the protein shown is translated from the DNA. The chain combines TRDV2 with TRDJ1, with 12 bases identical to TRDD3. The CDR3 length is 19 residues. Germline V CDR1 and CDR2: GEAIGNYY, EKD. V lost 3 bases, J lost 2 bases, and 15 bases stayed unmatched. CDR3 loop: CACDAVGAGGYDSTDKLIF. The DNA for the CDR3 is TGTGCCTGTGACGCCGTGGGGGCTGGGGGATACGACTCGACCGATAAACTCATCTTT.

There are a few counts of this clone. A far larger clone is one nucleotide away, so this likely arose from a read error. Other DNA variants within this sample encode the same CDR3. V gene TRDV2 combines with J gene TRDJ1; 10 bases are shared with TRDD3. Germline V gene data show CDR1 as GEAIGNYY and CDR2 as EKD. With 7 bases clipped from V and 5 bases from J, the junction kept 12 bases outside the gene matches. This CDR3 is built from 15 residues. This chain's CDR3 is CACDRLGDSGDKLIF. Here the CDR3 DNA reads TGTGCCTGCGACCGACTGGGGGATTCCGGAGATAAACTCATCTTT.

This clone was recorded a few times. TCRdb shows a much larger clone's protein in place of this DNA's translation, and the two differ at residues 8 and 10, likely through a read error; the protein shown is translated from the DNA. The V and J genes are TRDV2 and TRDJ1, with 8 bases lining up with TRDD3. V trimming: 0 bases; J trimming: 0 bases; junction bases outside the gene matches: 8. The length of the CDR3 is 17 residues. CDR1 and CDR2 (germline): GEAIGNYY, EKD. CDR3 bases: TGTGCCTGTGACACCCTGGGGGAGATGAGTAACACCGATAAACTCATCTTT. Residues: CACDTLGEMSNTDKLIF.

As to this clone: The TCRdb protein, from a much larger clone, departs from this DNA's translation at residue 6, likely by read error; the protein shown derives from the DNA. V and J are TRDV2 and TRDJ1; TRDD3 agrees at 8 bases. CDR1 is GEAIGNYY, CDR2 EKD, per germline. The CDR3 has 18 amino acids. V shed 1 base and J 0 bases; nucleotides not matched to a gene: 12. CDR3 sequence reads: CACDTHWGDPIYTDKLIF. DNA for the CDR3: TGTGCCTGTGACACGCACTGGGGGGACCCGATTTACACCGATAAACTCATCTTT.

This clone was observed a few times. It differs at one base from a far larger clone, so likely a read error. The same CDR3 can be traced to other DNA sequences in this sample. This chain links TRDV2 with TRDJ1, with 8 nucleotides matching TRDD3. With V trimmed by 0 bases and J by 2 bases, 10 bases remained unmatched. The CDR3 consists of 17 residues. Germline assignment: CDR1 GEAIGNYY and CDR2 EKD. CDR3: CACDTLMGDSYTDKLIF. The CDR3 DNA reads TGTGCCTGTGACACCTTGATGGGGGATTCGTATACCGATAAACTCATCTTT.

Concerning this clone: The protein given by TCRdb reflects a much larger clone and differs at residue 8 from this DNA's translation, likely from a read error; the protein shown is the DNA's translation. The CDR3 DNA is TGTGCCTGTGACACCGTCGGGGGTGTACGACTGGGGGATACCCTAGGGTCCTGGGACACCCGACAGATGTTTTTC. This translates into CACDTVGGVRLGDTLGSWDTRQMFF. J is TRDJ3 and V is TRDV2; the match to TRDD3 covers 12 bases. Germline lookup yields CDR1 GEAIGNYY and CDR2 EKD. V shed 0 bases, J shed 1 base, and the junction held 21 bases outside the gene matches. The CDR3 extends over 25 amino acids.

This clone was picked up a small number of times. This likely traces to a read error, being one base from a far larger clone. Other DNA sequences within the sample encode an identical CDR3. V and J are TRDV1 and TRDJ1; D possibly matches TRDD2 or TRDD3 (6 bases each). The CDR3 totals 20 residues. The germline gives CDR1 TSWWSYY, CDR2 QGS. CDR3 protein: CALGESGGSYGDWEADKLIF. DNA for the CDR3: TGTGCTCTTGGGGAAAGTGGTGGGTCCTACGGGGACTGGGAGGCCGACAAACTCATCTTT.